This TCR beta chain was recorded in a study of human T cells and chemical hapten exposure. From the RACE reads, TCRdb called clonotypes with MiXCR, one entry per CDR3 protein. In the table there are a few hundred thousand distinct CDR3 sequences, about 6.3% of which are singletons. Time point of the sample: patch test 2, 6 weeks after DPC sensitization. The treatment: therapeutic diphenylcyclopropenone sensitization with weekly scalp DPC. This clonotype was observed many times. Antigen unknown. V shed 6 bases and J shed 5 bases, with 14 bases lying between them. CDR1 SGHVS and CDR2 FQNEAQ come from the germline V gene. The CDR3 spans 14 residues. Findings and caveats of the study: Donors, who had alopecia, may show an immune response that differs from healthy people's.

The rearrangement joins TRBV7-8 to TRBJ1-5; D perhaps matches TRBD1 (5 bases). This receptor was taken from a woman younger than 30 with alopecia areata. Some clones in this sample may be carry-over from other donors' samples. The sequencing used whole blood, collected in connection with sensitization to the hapten diphenylcyclopropenone (DPC). CDR3 DNA: TGTGCCAGCAGATCTCAGGGTGTACATCAGCCCCAGCATTTT. It codes for CASRSQGVHQPQHF.